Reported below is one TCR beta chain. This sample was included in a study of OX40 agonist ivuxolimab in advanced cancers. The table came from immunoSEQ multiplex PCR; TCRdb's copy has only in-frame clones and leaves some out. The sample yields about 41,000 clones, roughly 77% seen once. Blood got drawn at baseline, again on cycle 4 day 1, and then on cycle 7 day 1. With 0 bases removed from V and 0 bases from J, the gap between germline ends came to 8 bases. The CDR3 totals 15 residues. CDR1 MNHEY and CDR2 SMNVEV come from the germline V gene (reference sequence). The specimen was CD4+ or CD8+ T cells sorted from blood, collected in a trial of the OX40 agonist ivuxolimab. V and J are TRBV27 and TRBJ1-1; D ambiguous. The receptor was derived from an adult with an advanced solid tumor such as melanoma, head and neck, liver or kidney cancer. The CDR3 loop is CASSLSVVMNTEAFF. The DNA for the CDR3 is TGTGCCAGCAGTTTATCGGTAGTCATGAACACTGAAGCTTTCTTT.